This T cell receptor beta chain was documented in a study of Ad26.COV2.S vaccination and SARS-CoV-2 variants. Regarding this clone: Its antigen is unidentified. This sample includes further DNA sequences coding for the same CDR3.

Clones were sequenced by immunoSEQ multiplex PCR, and TCRdb holds only the in-frame ones, with some missing. Of fewer than 900,000 clones listed, roughly 90% are singletons. The ends were cut back, 1 base at V and 10 bases at J, with 7 bases in the middle. Germline assignment: CDR1 LGHDT and CDR2 YNNKEL (reference sequence). The CDR3 has 12 residues. The study's findings and limits: The study found similar non-spike TCR breadth in vaccine and placebo recipients. TCR breadth and depth analyses may have underestimated total T cell responses.

Regarding treatment: roughly 19 received Ad26.COV2.S at low or high dose, single or two shots; about 5 received placebo; per-sample allocation not given. Sampling occurred on day 63 after the first vaccine or placebo injection. Cohort 1b enrolled adults aged 18-55 years in Boston. An Ad26 vector expressing Wuhan-strain SARS-CoV-2 spike served as the vaccine. The sequencing used peripheral blood, collected in a trial of Ad26.COV2.S vaccine versus placebo. The J gene is TRBJ1-4, the V gene TRBV3-1 (or the pseudogene TRBV3-2); D unclear. This TCR derives from a person aged 18 to 65 who received the Ad26.COV2.S COVID-19 vaccine or a placebo. CDR3 sequence (DNA): TGTGCCAGCAGCCAAGTGGGTGGAAAACTGTTTTTT. Its protein is CASSQVGGKLFF.